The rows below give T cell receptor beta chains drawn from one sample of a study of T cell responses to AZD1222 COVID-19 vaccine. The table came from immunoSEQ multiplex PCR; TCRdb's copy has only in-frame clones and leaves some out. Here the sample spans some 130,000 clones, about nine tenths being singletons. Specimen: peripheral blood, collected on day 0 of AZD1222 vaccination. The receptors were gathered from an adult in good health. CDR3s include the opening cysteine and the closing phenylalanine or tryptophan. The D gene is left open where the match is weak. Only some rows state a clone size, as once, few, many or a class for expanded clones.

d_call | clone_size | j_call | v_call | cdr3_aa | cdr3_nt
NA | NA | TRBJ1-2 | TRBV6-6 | CASSYGGGGYTF | TGTGCCAGCAGTTACGGGGGTGGTGGCTACACCTTC
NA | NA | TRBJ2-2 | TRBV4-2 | CASSQDPTQGSGTGELFF | TGTGCCAGCAGTCAAGATCCCACCCAGGGGAGTGGCACCGGGGAGCTGTTTTTT
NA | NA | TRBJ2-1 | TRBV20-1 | CSASPAAGHEQFF | TGCAGTGCTAGTCCGGCGGCAGGGCATGAGCAGTTCTTC
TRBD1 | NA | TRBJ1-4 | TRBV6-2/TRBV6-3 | CASSRQGSSEKLFF | TGTGCCAGCAGTCGACAGGGGAGTAGTGAAAAACTGTTTTTT
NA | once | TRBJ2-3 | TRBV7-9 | CASSTLSKHSTDTQYF | TGTGCCAGCAGCACTCTATCCAAACATAGCACAGATACGCAGTATTTT
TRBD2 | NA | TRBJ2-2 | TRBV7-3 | CASSLRGANTGELFF | TGTGCCAGCAGCTTACGGGGGGCGAACACCGGGGAGCTGTTTTTT
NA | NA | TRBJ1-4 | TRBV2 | CASGQGNEKLFF | TGTGCCAGCGGGCAGGGAAATGAAAAACTGTTTTTT
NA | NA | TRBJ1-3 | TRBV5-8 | CARRRTISGNTIYF | TGTGCCAGACGAAGAACAATCTCTGGAAACACCATATATTTT
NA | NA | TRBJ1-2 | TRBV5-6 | CASSTTLQGNGYTF | TGTGCCAGCAGCACCACCCTACAGGGTAATGGCTACACCTTC
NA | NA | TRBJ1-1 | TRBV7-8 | CASSLRGTNTEAFF | TGTGCCAGCAGCTTAAGAGGGACCAACACTGAAGCTTTCTTT
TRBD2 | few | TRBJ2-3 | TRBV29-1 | CSLGGDTQYF | TGCAGCCTGGGGGGGGATACGCAGTATTTT
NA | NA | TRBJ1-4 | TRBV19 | CASSILGLNEKLFF | TGTGCCAGTAGTATCCTGGGCCTAAATGAAAAACTGTTTTTT
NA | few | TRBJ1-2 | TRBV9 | CASSVGEGNYGYTF | TGTGCCAGCAGCGTAGGGGAGGGGAACTATGGCTACACCTTC
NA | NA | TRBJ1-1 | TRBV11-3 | CASSSRNTEAFF | TGTGCCAGCAGCTCCCGGAACACTGAAGCTTTCTTT
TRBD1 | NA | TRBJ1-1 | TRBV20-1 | CSASPATGGREAFF | TGCAGTGCTAGTCCCGCGACAGGGGGAAGGGAAGCTTTCTTT
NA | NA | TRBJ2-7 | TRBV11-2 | CASSLGQAAYEQYF | TGTGCCAGCAGCTTAGGACAGGCAGCCTACGAGCAGTACTTC
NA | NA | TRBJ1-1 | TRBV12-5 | CASGLALAANTEAFF | TGTGCTAGTGGTTTGGCCCTGGCGGCGAACACTGAAGCTTTCTTT
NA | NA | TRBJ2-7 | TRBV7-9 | CASSLTTRHYEQYF | TGTGCCAGCAGCTTGACGACAAGACACTACGAGCAGTACTTC
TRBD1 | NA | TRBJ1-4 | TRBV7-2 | CASSLVIGQGAGNEKLFF | TGTGCCAGCAGCTTAGTGATAGGGCAGGGGGCAGGGAATGAAAAACTGTTTTTT
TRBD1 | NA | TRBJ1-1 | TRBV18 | CASSLETGRTEAFF | TGTGCCAGCTCACTGGAGACAGGGCGTACTGAAGCTTTCTTT
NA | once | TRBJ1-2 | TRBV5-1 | CASSLEGPASNYGYTF | TGCGCCAGCAGCTTGGAAGGTCCCGCTTCTAACTATGGCTACACCTTC
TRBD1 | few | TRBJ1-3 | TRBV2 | CASSEVRGDGNTIYF | TGTGCCAGCAGTGAAGTCAGGGGGGATGGAAACACCATATATTTT
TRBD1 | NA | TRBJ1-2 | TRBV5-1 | CASSLLPGTGSTF | TGCGCCAGCAGCTTGTTACCCGGGACAGGGAGCACCTTC
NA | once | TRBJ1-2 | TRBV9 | CASSNREVHYGYTF | TGTGCCAGCAGCAACAGGGAAGTTCACTATGGCTACACCTTC
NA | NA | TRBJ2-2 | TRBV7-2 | CASSTTANTGELFF | TGTGCCAGCAGCACGACAGCTAACACCGGGGAGCTGTTTTTT
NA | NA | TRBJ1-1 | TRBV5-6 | CASSLGGAGAKTEAFF | TGTGCCAGCAGCCTAGGTGGGGCGGGGGCGAAGACTGAAGCTTTCTTT
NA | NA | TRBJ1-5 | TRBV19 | CASSMGRIPNQPQHF | TGTGCCAGTAGTATGGGGCGGATTCCCAATCAGCCCCAGCATTTT
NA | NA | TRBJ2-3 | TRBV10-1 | CASSPGDTQYF | TGCGCCAGCAGTCCCGGAGATACGCAGTATTTT
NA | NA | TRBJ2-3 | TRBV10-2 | CASSEQGGDTQYF | TGCGCCAGCAGTGAGCAGGGAGGAGATACGCAGTATTTT
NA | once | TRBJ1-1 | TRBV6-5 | CASTPGSGAEAFF | TGTGCCAGCACACCGGGCTCGGGGGCTGAAGCTTTCTTT
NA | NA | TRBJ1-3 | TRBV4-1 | CASSQDLVSRQTHGNTIYF | TGCGCCAGCAGCCAAGATCTAGTTTCCAGACAGACCCACGGAAACACCATATATTTT
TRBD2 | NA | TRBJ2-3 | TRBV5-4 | CASSFKRGGTPDTQYF | TGTGCCAGCAGCTTCAAGCGGGGGGGCACCCCAGATACGCAGTATTTT
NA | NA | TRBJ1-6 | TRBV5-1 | CASSLGSGVSSPLHF | TGCGCCAGCAGCTTGGGATCTGGGGTTTCTTCACCCCTCCACTTT
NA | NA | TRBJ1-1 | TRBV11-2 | CASSGHRSAFF | TGTGCCAGCAGCGGACACAGGTCAGCTTTCTTT
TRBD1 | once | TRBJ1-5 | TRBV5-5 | CASSPWTGNQPQHF | TGTGCCAGCAGCCCCTGGACAGGGAATCAGCCCCAGCATTTT
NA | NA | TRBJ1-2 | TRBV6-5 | CASSQGWGYTF | TGTGCCAGCAGCCAGGGTTGGGGCTACACCTTC
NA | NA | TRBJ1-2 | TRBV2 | CASSDVQGLYGYTF | TGTGCCAGCAGTGATGTTCAGGGCCTCTATGGCTACACCTTC
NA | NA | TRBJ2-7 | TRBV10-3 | CAISERDASYEQYF | TGTGCCATCAGTGAGAGGGACGCCTCCTACGAGCAGTACTTC
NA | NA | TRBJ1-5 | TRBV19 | CASDNFNQPQHF | TGTGCCAGCGACAACTTTAATCAGCCCCAGCATTTT
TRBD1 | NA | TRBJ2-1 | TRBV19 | CASRPRGGAEQFF | TGTGCCAGTAGACCACGAGGGGGCGCGGAGCAGTTCTTC
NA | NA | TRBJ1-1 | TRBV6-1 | CASSLSTEAFF | TGTGCCAGCAGTTTGAGCACTGAAGCTTTCTTT
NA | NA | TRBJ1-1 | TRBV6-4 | CASSDEWGTEAFF | TGTGCCAGCAGTGACGAATGGGGCACTGAAGCTTTCTTT
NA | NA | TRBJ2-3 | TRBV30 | CAWSQAGSDTQYF | TGTGCCTGGAGTCAGGCAGGTTCAGATACGCAGTATTTT
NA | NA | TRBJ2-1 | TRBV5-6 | CASSSGRGGEQFF | TGTGCCAGCAGCTCTGGCCGTGGAGGTGAGCAGTTCTTC
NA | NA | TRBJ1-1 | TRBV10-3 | CAITPSMNTEAFF | TGTGCCATCACCCCGTCCATGAACACTGAAGCTTTCTTT
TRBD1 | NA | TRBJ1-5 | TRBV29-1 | CSAGTGGGNQPQHF | TGCAGCGCCGGGACAGGGGGCGGCAATCAGCCCCAGCATTTT
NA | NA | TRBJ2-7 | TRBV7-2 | CASSSTGIGFQQYF | TGTGCCAGCAGCTCTACAGGGATCGGGTTTCAGCAGTACTTC
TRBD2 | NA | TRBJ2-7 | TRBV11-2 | CASSLDLAVYF | TGTGCCAGCAGCTTAGATCTAGCGGTGTACTTC
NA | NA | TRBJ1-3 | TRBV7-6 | CASSLAGNTIYF | TGTGCCAGCAGCTTAGCGGGAAACACCATATATTTT
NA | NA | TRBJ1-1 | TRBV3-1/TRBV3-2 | CASSQSSMNTEAFF | TGTGCCAGCAGCCAATCATCGATGAACACTGAAGCTTTCTTT
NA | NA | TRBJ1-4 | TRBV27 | CASSFLEEIGEKLFF | TGTGCCAGCAGCTTCTTGGAGGAAATTGGGGAAAAACTGTTTTTT
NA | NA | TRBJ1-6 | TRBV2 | CASSYGVTLHF | TGTGCCAGCAGCTACGGGGTTACCCTCCACTTT